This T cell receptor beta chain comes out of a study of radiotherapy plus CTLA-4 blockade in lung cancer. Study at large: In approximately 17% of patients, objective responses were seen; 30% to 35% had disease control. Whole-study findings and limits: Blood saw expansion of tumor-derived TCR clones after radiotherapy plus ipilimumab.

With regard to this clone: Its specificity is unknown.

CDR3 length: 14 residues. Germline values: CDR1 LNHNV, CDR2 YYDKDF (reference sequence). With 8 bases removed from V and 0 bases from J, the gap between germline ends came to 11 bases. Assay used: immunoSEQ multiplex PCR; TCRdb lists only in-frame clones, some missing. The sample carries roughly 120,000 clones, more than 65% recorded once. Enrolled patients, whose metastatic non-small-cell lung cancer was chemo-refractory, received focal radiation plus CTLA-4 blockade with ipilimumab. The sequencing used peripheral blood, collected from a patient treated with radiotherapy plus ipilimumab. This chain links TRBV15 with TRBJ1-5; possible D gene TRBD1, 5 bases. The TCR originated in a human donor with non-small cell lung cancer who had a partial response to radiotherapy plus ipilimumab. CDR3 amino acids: CATPRAYSNQPQHF. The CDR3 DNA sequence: TGTGCCACCCCCAGGGCCTATAGCAATCAGCCCCAGCATTTT.